This T cell receptor beta chain was sequenced in a study of blood T cell repertoires in COVID-19. Background on the study: COVID-19 samples collected from the United States, Italy and Spain covered acute and convalescent phases. From T cells, B-cell-depleted T cells, or PBMCs came the material, which was cDNA or gDNA.

CDR3 size: 15 residues. Germline CDR1 and CDR2: KGHSH and LQKENI. Trimming pared 3 bases from V and 0 bases from J, leaving 11 bases between. Cohorts were determined from participant-reported clinical history. Sequenced by immunoSEQ multiplex PCR; TCRdb stores in-frame clones only, minus some. This table holds roughly 420,000 clones, roughly 90% found once. The sample was PBMCs or T cells enriched from blood (not recorded which). This clonotype was sampled from a woman in her 30s with acute COVID-19. The chain is built from TRBV18 and TRBJ1-2; D gene unclear. The CDR3 region is CASSPDNLPNYGYTF. CDR3 DNA: TGTGCCAGCTCACCCGACAACTTACCTAACTATGGCTACACCTTC. Based on the CDR3 plus reference TRBV18 and TRBJ1-2, the full variable domain is NAGVMQNPRHLVRRRGQEARLRCSPMKGHSHVYWYRQLPEEGLKFMVYLQKENIIDESGMPKERFSAEFPKEGPSILRIQQVVRGDSAAYFCASSPDNLPNYGYTFGSGTRLTVV.